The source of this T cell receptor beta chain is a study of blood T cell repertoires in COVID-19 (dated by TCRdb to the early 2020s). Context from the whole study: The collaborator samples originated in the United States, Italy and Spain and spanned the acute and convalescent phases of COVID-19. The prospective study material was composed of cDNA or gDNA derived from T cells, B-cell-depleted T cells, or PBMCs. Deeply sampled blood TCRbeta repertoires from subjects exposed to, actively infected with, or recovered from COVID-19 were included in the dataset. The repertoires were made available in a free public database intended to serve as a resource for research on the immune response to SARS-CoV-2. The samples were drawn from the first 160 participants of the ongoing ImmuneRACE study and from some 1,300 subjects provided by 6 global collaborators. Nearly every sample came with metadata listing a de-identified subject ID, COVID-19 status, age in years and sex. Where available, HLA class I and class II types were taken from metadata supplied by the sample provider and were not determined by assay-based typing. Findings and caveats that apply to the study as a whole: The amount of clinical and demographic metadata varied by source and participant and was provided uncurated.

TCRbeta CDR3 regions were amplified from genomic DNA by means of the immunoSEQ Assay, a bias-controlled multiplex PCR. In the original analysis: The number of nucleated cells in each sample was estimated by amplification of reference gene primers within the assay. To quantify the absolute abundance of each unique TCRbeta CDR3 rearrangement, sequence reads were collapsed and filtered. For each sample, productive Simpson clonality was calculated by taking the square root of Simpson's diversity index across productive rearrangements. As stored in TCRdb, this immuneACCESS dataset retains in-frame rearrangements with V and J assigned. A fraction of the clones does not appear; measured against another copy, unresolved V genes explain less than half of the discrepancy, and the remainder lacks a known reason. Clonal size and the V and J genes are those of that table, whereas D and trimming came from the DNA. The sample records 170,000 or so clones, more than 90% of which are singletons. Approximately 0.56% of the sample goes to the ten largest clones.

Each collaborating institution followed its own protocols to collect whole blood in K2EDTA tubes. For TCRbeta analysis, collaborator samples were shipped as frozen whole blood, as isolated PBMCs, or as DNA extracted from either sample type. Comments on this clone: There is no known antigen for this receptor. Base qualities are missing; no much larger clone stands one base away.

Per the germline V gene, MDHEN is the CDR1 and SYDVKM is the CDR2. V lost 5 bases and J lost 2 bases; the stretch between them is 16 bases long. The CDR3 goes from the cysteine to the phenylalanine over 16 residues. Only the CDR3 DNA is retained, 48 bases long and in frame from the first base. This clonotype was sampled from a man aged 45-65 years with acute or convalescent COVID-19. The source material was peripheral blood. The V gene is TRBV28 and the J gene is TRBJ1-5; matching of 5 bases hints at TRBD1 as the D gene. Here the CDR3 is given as CASSLRARVGNQPQHF. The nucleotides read TGTGCCAGCAGTCTCAGGGCTCGGGTTGGCAATCAGCCCCAGCATTTT.